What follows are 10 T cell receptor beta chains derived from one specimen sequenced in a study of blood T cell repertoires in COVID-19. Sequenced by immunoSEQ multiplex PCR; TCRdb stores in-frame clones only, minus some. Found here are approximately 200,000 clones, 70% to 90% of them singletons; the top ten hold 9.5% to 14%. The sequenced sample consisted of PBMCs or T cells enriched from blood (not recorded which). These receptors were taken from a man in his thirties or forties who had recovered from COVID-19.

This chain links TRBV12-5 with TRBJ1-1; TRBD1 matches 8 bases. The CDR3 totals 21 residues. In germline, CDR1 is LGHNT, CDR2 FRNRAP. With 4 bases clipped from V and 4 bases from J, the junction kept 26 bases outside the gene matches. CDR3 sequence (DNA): TGTGCTAGTGGTTCGATCGGATGGACCGGGACAGGACTATCAGCAAGCACTGAAGCTTTCTTT. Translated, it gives CASGSIGWTGTGLSASTEAFF.

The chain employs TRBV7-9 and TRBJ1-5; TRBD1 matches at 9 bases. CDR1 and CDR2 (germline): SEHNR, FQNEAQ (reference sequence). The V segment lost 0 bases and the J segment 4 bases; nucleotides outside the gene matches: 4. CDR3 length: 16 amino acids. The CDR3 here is CASSLAGTGRNQPQHF. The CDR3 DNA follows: TGTGCCAGCAGCTTAGCCGGGACAGGGAGAAATCAGCCCCAGCATTTT.

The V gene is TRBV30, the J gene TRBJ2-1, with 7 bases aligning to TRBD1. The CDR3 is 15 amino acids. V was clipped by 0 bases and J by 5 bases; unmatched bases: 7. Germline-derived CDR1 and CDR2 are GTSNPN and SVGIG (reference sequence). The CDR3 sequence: CAWSVGQGVHNEQFF. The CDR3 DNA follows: TGTGCCTGGAGTGTAGGGCAGGGGGTCCACAATGAGCAGTTCTTC.

Written as DNA, the CDR3 is TGTGCCAGCAGCTCCCCTCCACGAACAATAGGGGCAGATACGCAGTATTTT. Its translation: CASSSPPRTIGADTQYF. The rearrangement uses TRBV28 and TRBJ2-3, with a weak D call TRBD1 (5 bases). The CDR3 runs to 17 residues. Trimming removed 6 bases from V and 4 bases from J, with 23 bases in between. The germline gives CDR1 MDHEN, CDR2 SYDVKM.

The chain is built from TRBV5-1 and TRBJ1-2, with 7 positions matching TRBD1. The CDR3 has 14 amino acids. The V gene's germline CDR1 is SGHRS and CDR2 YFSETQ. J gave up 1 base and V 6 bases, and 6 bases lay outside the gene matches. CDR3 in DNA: TGCGCCAGCAAAAGGGACAGAATTAACTATGGCTACACCTTC. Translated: CASKRDRINYGYTF.

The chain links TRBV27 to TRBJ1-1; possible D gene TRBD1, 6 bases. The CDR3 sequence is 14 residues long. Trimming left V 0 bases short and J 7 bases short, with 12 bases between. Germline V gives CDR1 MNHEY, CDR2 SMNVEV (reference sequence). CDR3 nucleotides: TGTGCCAGCAGTTTATCGGGGCACAGGGTTGAAGCTTTCTTT. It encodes CASSLSGHRVEAFF.

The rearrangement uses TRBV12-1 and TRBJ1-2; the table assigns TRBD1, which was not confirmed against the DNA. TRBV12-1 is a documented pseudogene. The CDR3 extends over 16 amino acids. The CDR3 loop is CASSSYRDRVFHGYTF. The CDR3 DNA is TGTGCCAGCAGCTCCTACCGGGACAGGGTTTTTCATGGCTACACCTTC.

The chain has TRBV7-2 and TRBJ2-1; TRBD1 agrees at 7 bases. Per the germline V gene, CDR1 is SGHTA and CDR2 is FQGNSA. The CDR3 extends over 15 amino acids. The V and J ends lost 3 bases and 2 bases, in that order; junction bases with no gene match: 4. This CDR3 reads CASSFTRGPYNEQFF. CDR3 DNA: TGTGCCAGCAGCTTTACGAGGGGGCCCTACAATGAGCAGTTCTTC.

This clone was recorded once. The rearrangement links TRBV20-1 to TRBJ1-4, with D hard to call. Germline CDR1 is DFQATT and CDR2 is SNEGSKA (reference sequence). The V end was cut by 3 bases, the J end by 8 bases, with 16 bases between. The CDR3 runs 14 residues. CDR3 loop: CSASIIAIEEKLFF. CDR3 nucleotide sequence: TGCAGTGCTAGTATAATCGCCATCGAGGAAAAACTGTTTTTT.

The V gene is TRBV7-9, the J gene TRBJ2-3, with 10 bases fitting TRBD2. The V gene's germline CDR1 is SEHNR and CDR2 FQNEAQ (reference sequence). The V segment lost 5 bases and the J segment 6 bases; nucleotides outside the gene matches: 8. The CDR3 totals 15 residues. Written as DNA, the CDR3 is TGTGCCAGCAGCACCGCCGGGACTAGCGACGATACGCAGTATTTT. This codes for CASSTAGTSDDTQYF.